These 17 T cell receptor beta chains originate from one sample sequenced in a study of OX40 agonist ivuxolimab in advanced cancers. Profiling relied on immunoSEQ multiplex PCR, and the TCRdb table lists in-frame clones only, not all of them. Of under 35,000 clones in the sample, around 87% were seen once. This specimen was CD4+ or CD8+ T cells sorted from blood, taken in a trial of the OX40 agonist ivuxolimab. Source of these receptors: an adult with an advanced solid tumor such as melanoma, head and neck, liver or kidney cancer.

The chain links TRBV5-6 to TRBJ1-5, with a possible D match to TRBD1 (6 bases). V gave up 1 base and J gave up 0 bases, with 11 bases separating them. The CDR3 spans 16 residues. Germline CDR1 reads SGHDT; CDR2 reads YYEEEE. CDR3 sequence reads: CASSLRDINSNQPQHF. CDR3 nucleotides: TGTGCCAGCAGCTTGCGGGACATTAATAGCAATCAGCCCCAGCATTTT.

This rearrangement joins TRBV29-1 to TRBJ2-2; tentative D call: TRBD1 (6 bases). In germline, CDR1 is SQVTM, CDR2 ANQGSEA. V was trimmed by 7 bases and J by 4 bases, leaving 19 bases between them. The CDR3 consists of 15 residues. The chain's CDR3 is CSASQGHGGTGELFF. Here the CDR3 DNA reads TGCAGCGCGTCACAGGGACACGGCGGCACCGGGGAGCTGTTTTTT.

This clone was seen just once. This chain links TRBV5-1 with TRBJ2-2; 11 bases align to TRBD1. Germline CDR1 reads SGHRS; CDR2 reads YFSETQ. J lost 5 bases, V lost 6 bases, and 9 bases had no gene match. The CDR3 runs to 16 residues. The DNA for the CDR3 is TGCGCCAGCACCCCCGGACAGGGGGCTTGGACCGGGGAGCTGTTTTTT. It specifies CASTPGQGAWTGELFF.

CDR3 loop: CASRDGRIQGYEQYF. The CDR3 DNA is TGTGCCAGCAGGGATGGACGGATCCAGGGCTACGAGCAGTACTTC. The chain combines TRBV7-9 with TRBJ2-7; weak D call: TRBD1 (5 bases). Trimming took 6 bases from V and 3 from J, leaving 18 bases between them. Per germline, CDR1 SEHNR and CDR2 FQNEAQ (reference sequence). The CDR3 spans 15 residues. Combining the CDR3 with reference TRBV7-9 and TRBJ2-7 gives the whole variable domain DTGVSQNPRHKITKRGQNVTFRCDPISEHNRLYWYRQTLGQGPEFLTYFQNEAQLEKSRLLSDRFSAERPKGSFSTLEIQRTEQGDSAMYLCASRDGRIQGYEQYFGPGTRLTVT.

This clone came up once. V is TRBV6-6 and J is TRBJ2-7; D is perhaps TRBD1 or TRBD2 (6 bases each). The V and J ends lost 0 bases and 5 bases respectively, with 11 bases between them. Germline-derived CDR1 and CDR2 are MNHNY and SVGAGI (reference sequence). The CDR3 sequence is 14 residues long. CDR3 residues: CASSYSEEGDEQYF. The DNA for the CDR3 is TGTGCCAGCAGTTACTCGGAGGAGGGGGACGAGCAGTACTTC.

The chain joins TRBV28 to TRBJ2-7; 9 positions match TRBD2. Germline trimming cut 6 bases from V and 6 bases from J; bases unmatched to any gene: 9. Germline V gene sequence: CDR1 MDHEN, CDR2 SYDVKM. This CDR3 is 14 amino acids long. The CDR3 DNA follows: TGTGCCAGCAGGGTCGGACTAGCGTCGGGCGAGCAGTACTTC. It is translated as CASRVGLASGEQYF.

The chain combines TRBV19 with TRBJ1-5; 8 bases fit TRBD1. CDR1 LNHDA and CDR2 SQIVND come from the germline V gene (reference sequence). The ends lost 1 base at V and 2 bases at J; junction bases unmatched: 13. CDR3 length equals 19 residues. The CDR3 protein is CASSIAGTGYLGGNQPQHF. CDR3 nucleotide sequence: TGTGCCAGTAGTATAGCTGGGACAGGATACCTAGGGGGCAATCAGCCCCAGCATTTT.

V and J are TRBV6-5 and TRBJ1-5, with 7 bases matching TRBD1. J gave up 6 bases and V 4 bases, and 6 bases lay outside the gene matches. This CDR3 contains 14 residues. Per germline, CDR1 MNHEY and CDR2 SVGAGI. The CDR3 protein is CASSSTGLVQPQHF. Here the CDR3 DNA reads TGTGCCAGCAGTTCGACAGGGTTAGTTCAGCCCCAGCATTTT.

This clone was recorded only once. The CDR3 loop is CASSLGGSGQLYEQYF. For the CDR3, the DNA is TGTGCCAGCAGCTTAGGAGGTTCGGGACAGCTATACGAGCAGTACTTC. The rearrangement links TRBV7-2 to TRBJ2-7, with 7 bases identical to TRBD1. V was pared by 1 base and J by 4 bases, with 10 bases of the junction left unmatched. Germline CDR1 is SGHTA and CDR2 is FQGNSA. The CDR3 is 16 residues long.

This clone was recorded a few times. The chain is built from TRBV5-1 and TRBJ1-1; no clear D. With 3 bases removed from V and 5 bases from J, the gap between germline ends came to 11 bases. This CDR3 is 13 amino acids long. The germline CDR1 and CDR2 sequences are SGHRS and YFSETQ. CDR3 nucleotides: TGCGCCAGCAGCTCCGGCGGGGATACTGAAGCTTTCTTT. Its translation: CASSSGGDTEAFF.

The chain recombines TRBV5-4 with TRBJ2-2; D may be TRBD1 (5 bases). V was cut by 3 bases and J by 4 bases, with 13 bases left in between. Germline-derived CDR1 and CDR2 are SGHNT and YYREEE (reference sequence). CDR3 length: 15 amino acids. The CDR3 nucleotides read TGTGCCAGCAGCTCCCCAGGGCAGGTCACCGGGGAGCTGTTTTTT. Translated, it gives CASSSPGQVTGELFF.

The rearrangement joins TRBV7-6 to TRBJ2-2, with 12 bases fitting TRBD1. The trim removed 2 bases at V and 7 bases at J, leaving 11 bases unmatched. Germline CDR1 is SGHVS and CDR2 is FNYEAQ. This CDR3 is 18 amino acids long. CDR3 in DNA: TGTGCCAGCAGCTTATGGTCTTTGGGACAGGGGGCTATCGGGGAGCTGTTTTTT. It yields the protein CASSLWSLGQGAIGELFF.

This clone was found a few times. The chain links TRBV4-1 to TRBJ1-1; perhaps TRBD1 as D (5 bases). The germline CDR1 and CDR2 sequences are MGHRA and YSYEKL. The V end lost 5 bases, the J end lost 9 bases, and 13 bases lay between the germline ends. This CDR3 is 12 amino acids long. In DNA, the CDR3 is TGCGCCAGCAGCGGGGGGGGGAGAAAAGCTTTCTTT. Its translation: CASSGGGRKAFF.

The rearrangement links TRBV7-9 to TRBJ2-1; D not resolved. The CDR3 extends over 14 amino acids. The ends were cut back, 4 bases at V and 5 bases at J, with 12 bases in the middle. Germline V gene data show CDR1 as SEHNR and CDR2 as FQNEAQ (reference sequence). The CDR3 nucleotides are TGTGCCAGCAGCTCCCGCGCAGGTGACAATGAGCAGTTCTTC. It yields the protein CASSSRAGDNEQFF. The whole variable domain, filled in from reference TRBV7-9 and TRBJ2-1, reads DTGVSQNPRHKITKRGQNVTFRCDPISEHNRLYWYRQTLGQGPEFLTYFQNEAQLEKSRLLSDRFSAERPKGSFSTLEIQRTEQGDSAMYLCASSSRAGDNEQFFGPGTRLTVL.

This chain links TRBV19 with TRBJ2-7, with 7 bases aligning to TRBD2. This CDR3 has 13 residues. Trimming cost V 6 bases and J 0 bases; bases outside gene matches: 2. Per germline, CDR1 LNHDA and CDR2 SQIVND (reference sequence). The CDR3 DNA is TGTGCCAGTAGCAGGGACTACTCCTACGAGCAGTACTTC. This gives the protein CASSRDYSYEQYF. Filled out from reference TRBV19 and TRBJ2-7, the complete variable domain reads DGGITQSPKYLFRKEGQNVTLSCEQNLNHDAMYWYRQDPGQGLRLIYYSQIVNDFQKGDIAEGYSVSREKKESFPLTVTSAQKNPTAFYLCASSRDYSYEQYFGPGTRLTVT.

This rearrangement joins TRBV4-1 to TRBJ2-1; 9 positions agree with TRBD2. Looked up from germline, CDR1 is MGHRA and CDR2 is YSYEKL. This CDR3 has 18 residues. The ends lost 0 bases at V and 0 bases at J; junction bases unmatched: 6. The CDR3 reads CASSQDRPSGASYNEQFF. CDR3 nucleotides: TGCGCCAGCAGCCAAGATAGGCCTAGCGGGGCCTCCTACAATGAGCAGTTCTTC.

V is TRBV7-6 and J is TRBJ2-1; D is unresolved. Trimming shortened V by 0 bases and J by 9 bases, and 15 bases separated the two germline ends. The V gene's germline CDR1 is SGHVS and CDR2 FNYEAQ. This CDR3 is built from 15 residues. The chain's CDR3 is CASSLAQVPAFEQFF. DNA for the CDR3: TGTGCCAGCAGCTTAGCCCAGGTACCGGCTTTTGAGCAGTTCTTC.